The T cell receptor beta chain described here comes from a study of cytomegalovirus exposure and HLA in healthy donors. Germline V gene data show CDR1 as MNHEY and CDR2 as SMNVEV (reference sequence). The CDR3 runs to 13 residues. The trim removed 8 bases at V and 5 bases at J, leaving 8 bases unmatched. PCR involved 60 Vbeta and 13 Jbeta primers. Repertoires were generated with immunoSEQ multiplex PCR, while TCRdb's copy carries only in-frame clones and drops some. The table lists approximately 200,000 clones, roughly four fifths of them singletons. This chain joins TRBV27 and TRBJ1-1, with 7 bases lining up with TRBD1. The sequence was collected from a woman aged 25 to 39 in good health and CMV-seropositive. Sequenced material: PBMCs. CDR3 DNA: TGTGCCAGCCAAACTACAGGGGAAACTGAAGCTTTCTTT. Amino acids: CASQTTGETEAFF.